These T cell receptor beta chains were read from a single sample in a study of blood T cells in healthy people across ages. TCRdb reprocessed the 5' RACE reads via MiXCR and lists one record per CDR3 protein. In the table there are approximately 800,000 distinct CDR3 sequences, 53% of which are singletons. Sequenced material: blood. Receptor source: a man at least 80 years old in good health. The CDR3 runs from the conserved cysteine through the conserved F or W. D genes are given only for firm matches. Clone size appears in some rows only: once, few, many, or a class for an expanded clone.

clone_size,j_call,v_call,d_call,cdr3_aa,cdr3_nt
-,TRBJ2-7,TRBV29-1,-,CNGTFFYEQYF,TGCAATGGTACATTTTTCTACGAGCAGTACTTC
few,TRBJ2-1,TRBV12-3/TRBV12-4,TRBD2,CASSRQGLAGVNEQFF,TGTGCCAGCAGCCGGCAAGGACTAGCGGGCGTCAATGAGCAGTTCTTC
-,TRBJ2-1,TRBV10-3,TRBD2,CAISPREGPYNEQFF,TGTGCCATCAGTCCCAGGGAGGGGCCCTACAATGAGCAGTTCTTC
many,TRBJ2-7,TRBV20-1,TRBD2,CSAPAGVNTYEQYF,TGCAGTGCCCCAGCGGGAGTGAACACCTACGAGCAGTACTTC
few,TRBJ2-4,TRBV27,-,CASSFRMCAQYF,TGTGCCAGCAGTTTTCGAATGTGCGCTCAGTACTTC
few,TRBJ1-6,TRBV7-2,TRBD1,CASSGPGDRPSSYNSPLHF,TGTGCCAGCAGCGGACCAGGGGACAGGCCGAGCTCCTATAATTCACCCCTCCACTTT
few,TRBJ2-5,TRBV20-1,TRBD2,CSARSPPAIAGGETQYF,TGCAGTGCTAGATCCCCCCCGGCGATAGCGGGAGGGGAGACCCAGTACTTC
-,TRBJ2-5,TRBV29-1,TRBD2,CSVDTSGGRSQYF,TGCAGCGTTGATACTAGCGGGGGGAGGTCCCAGTACTTC
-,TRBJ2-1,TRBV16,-,CASRQSGPVRGNEQFF,TGTGCCAGCAGACAATCCGGGCCCGTGAGGGGCAATGAGCAGTTCTTC
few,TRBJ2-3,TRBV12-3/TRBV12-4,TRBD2,CASSLGPGTSKDTQYF,TGTGCCAGCAGTTTAGGCCCCGGGACTAGCAAGGATACGCAGTATTTT
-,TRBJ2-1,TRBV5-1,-,CASSLLGGRNEQFF,TGCGCCAGCAGCCTCTTAGGGGGGCGCAATGAGCAGTTCTTC
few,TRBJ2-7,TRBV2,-,CATRGTLPYEQYF,TGTGCCACACGCGGGACACTTCCCTACGAGCAGTACTTC
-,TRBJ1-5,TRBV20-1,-,CSAAEQAAGNQPQHF,TGCAGTGCCGCCGAACAGGCGGCGGGCAATCAGCCCCAGCATTTT
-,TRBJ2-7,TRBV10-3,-,CAIRGEGAAGTYEQYF,TGTGCCATCAGGGGGGAAGGGGCGGCCGGAACCTACGAGCAGTACTTC
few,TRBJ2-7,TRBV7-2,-,CASSLGIGATAEQYF,TGTGCCAGCAGCTTAGGAATTGGTGCGACGGCCGAGCAGTACTTC
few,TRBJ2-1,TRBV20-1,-,CSARGREGFYNEQFF,TGCAGTGCTAGGGGGCGGGAAGGGTTCTACAATGAGCAGTTCTTC
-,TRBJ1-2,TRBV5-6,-,CASGPGYNYGYTF,TGTGCCAGCGGTCCGGGGTACAACTATGGCTACACCTTC
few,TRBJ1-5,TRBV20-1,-,CSARASKNRDPSANQPQHF,TGCAGTGCTAGAGCTTCGAAGAACAGGGATCCCAGTGCCAATCAGCCCCAGCATTTT
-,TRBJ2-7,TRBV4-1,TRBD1,CASSQPTTGQSSYEQYF,TGCGCCAGCAGCCAACCGACGACGGGACAGAGCTCCTACGAGCAGTACTTC
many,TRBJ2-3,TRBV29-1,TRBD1,CSVRTGGSTDTQYF,TGCAGCGTTCGGACAGGGGGGAGCACAGATACGCAGTATTTT
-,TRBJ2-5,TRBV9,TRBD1,CASQRGGQGNNEQYF,TGTGCCAGCCAGCGTGGGGGACAGGGGAACAATGAGCAGTACTTC
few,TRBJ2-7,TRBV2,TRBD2,CASSPRLASYEQYF,TGTGCCAGCAGTCCCCGACTAGCCTCCTACGAGCAGTACTTC
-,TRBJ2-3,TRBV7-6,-,CASSHPGADTQYF,TGTGCCAGCAGCCATCCGGGGGCGGATACGCAGTATTTT
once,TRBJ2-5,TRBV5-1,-,CASSAMSGLQETQYF,TGCGCCAGCAGCGCCATGAGCGGACTTCAAGAGACCCAGTACTTC
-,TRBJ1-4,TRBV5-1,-,CASSLGGSLSEKLFF,TGCGCCAGCAGCTTGGGGGGGAGTTTAAGTGAAAAACTGTTTTTT
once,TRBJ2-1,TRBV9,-,CASSGTDGKYNEQFF,TGTGCCAGCAGCGGTACTGACGGGAAGTACAATGAGCAGTTCTTC
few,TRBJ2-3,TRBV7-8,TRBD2,CASSPQGTSGRRYAYF,TGTGCCAGCAGCCCGCAGGGGACTAGCGGGAGAAGATACGCGTATTTT
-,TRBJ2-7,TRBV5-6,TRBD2,CASSRLAGGTYEQYF,TGTGCCAGCAGCCGTTTAGCGGGAGGTACCTACGAGCAGTACTTC
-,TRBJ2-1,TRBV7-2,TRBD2,CASSLVPSGRTEQFF,TGTGCCAGCAGCTTAGTCCCTAGCGGGAGAACGGAGCAGTTCTTC
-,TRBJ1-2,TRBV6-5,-,CASSTQEGRYGYTF,TGTGCCAGCAGTACCCAGGAGGGACGCTATGGCTACACCTTC
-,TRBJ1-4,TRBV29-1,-,CSAGTTTNEKLFF,TGCAGCGCCGGGACAACAACTAATGAAAAACTGTTTTTT
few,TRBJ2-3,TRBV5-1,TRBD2,CASSSGLAGGTPQDTQYF,TGCGCCAGCAGCTCCGGACTAGCGGGAGGGACCCCACAAGATACGCAGTATTTT
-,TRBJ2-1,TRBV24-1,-,CATSDHDGHNEQFF,TGTGCCACCAGTGACCATGACGGGCACAATGAGCAGTTCTTC
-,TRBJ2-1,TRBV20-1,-,CSATREINNEQFF,TGCAGTGCTACCAGAGAGATTAACAATGAGCAGTTCTTC
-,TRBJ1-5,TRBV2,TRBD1,CASSVTRDRSNPSNQPQHF,TGTGCCAGCAGTGTAACCCGGGACAGGAGTAACCCCAGCAATCAGCCCCAGCATTTT
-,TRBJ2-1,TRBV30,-,CAWSGTSYNEQFF,TGTGCCTGGAGTGGAACTAGCTACAATGAGCAGTTCTTC
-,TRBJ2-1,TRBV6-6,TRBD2,CASNPLGTSGRTNEQFF,TGTGCCAGCAACCCCCTAGGGACTAGCGGGAGAACCAATGAGCAGTTCTTC
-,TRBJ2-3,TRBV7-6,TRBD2,CASSLRAGGGYAYF,TGTGCCAGCAGCTTACGAGCGGGAGGAGGGTACGCGTATTTT
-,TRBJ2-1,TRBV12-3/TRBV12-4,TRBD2,CASSLGTSGRTNEQFF,TGTGCCAGCAGTCTCGGGACTAGCGGGAGGACGAATGAGCAGTTCTTC
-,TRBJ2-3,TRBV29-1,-,CSVVSDRDAYF,TGCAGCGTTGTTTCTGACAGAGACGCGTATTTT
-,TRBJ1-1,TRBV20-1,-,CSAHRGPNTEAFF,TGCAGTGCTCACCGCGGACCAAACACTGAAGCTTTCTTT
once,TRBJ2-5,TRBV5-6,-,CASSFYGTRNGEQYF,TGTGCCAGCAGCTTCTACGGGACCCGGAATGGGGAGCAGTACTTC
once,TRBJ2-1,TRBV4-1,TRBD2,CASSQAGTSFGEQFF,TGCGCCAGCAGCCAGGCCGGGACTAGCTTTGGGGAGCAGTTCTTC
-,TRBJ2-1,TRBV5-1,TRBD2,CASTLAGADYNEQFF,TGCGCCAGCACCCTAGCGGGAGCCGACTACAATGAGCAGTTCTTC
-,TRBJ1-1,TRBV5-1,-,CASAAVGVQTEAFF,TGCGCCAGCGCCGCAGTAGGGGTTCAAACTGAAGCTTTCTTT
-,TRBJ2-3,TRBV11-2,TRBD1,CASSLYETGAVGYAYF,TGTGCCAGCAGCTTATATGAGACAGGGGCCGTGGGATACGCGTATTTT
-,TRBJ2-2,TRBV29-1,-,CSVNRDTGELFF,TGCAGCGTGAACAGGGACACCGGGGAGCTGTTTTTT